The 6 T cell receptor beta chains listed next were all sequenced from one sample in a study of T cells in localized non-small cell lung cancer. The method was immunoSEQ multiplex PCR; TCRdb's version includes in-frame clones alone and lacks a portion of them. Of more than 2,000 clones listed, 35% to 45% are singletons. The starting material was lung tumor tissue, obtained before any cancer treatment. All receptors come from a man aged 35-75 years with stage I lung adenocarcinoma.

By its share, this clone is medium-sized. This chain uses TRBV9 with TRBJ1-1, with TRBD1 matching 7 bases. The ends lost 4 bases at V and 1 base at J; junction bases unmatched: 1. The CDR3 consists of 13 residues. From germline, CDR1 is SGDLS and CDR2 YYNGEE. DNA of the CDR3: TGTGCCAGCAGCCGACAGGGGAACACTGAAGCTTTCTTT. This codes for CASSRQGNTEAFF.

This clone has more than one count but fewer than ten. For the CDR3, the DNA is TGCAGCGTTGAGCAGGGTTACACCGGGGAGCTGTTTTTT. Residues: CSVEQGYTGELFF. The rearrangement joins TRBV29-1 to TRBJ2-2; maybe TRBD1 (5 bases). Per germline, CDR1 SQVTM and CDR2 ANQGSEA. The CDR3 loop spans 13 amino acids. V lost 3 bases and J 3 bases, leaving 8 bases between the germline ends.

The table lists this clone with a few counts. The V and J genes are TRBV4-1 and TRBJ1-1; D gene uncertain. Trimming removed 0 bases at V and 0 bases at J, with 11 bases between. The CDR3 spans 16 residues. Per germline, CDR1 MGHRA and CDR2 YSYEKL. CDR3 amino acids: CASSQDSAEMNTEAFF. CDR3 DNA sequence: TGCGCCAGCAGCCAAGATTCGGCGGAGATGAACACTGAAGCTTTCTTT.

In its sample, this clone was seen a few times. CDR3 DNA sequence: TGCGCCAGCAGCCAAGTTGAACGGGGGGCAGATACGCAGTATTTT. Translated: CASSQVERGADTQYF. This chain links TRBV23-1 with TRBJ2-3; 7 bases map to TRBD2. TRBV23-1 counts as an open reading frame of uncertain function. The CDR3 totals 15 residues. After removal of 6 bases from V and 4 bases from J, the junction contained 10 bases not matched to a gene.

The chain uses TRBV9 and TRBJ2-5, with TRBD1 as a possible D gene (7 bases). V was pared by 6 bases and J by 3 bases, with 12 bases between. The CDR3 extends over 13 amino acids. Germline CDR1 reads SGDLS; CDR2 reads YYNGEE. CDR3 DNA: TGTGCCAGCATGCGCGGGACAGAAGAGACCCAGTACTTC. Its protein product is CASMRGTEETQYF. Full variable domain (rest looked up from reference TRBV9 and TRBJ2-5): DSGVTQTPKHLITATGQRVTLRCSPRSGDLSVYWYQQSLDQGLQFLIQYYNGEERAKGNILERFSAQQFPDLHSELNLSSLELGDSALYFCASMRGTEETQYFGPGTRLLVL.

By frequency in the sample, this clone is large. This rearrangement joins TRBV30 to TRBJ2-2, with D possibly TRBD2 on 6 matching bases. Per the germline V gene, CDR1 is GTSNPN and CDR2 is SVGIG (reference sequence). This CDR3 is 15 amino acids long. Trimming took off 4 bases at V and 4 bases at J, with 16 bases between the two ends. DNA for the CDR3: TGTGCCTGGAATTTCGGAGGGGTTGGCACCGGGGAGCTGTTTTTT. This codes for CAWNFGGVGTGELFF.